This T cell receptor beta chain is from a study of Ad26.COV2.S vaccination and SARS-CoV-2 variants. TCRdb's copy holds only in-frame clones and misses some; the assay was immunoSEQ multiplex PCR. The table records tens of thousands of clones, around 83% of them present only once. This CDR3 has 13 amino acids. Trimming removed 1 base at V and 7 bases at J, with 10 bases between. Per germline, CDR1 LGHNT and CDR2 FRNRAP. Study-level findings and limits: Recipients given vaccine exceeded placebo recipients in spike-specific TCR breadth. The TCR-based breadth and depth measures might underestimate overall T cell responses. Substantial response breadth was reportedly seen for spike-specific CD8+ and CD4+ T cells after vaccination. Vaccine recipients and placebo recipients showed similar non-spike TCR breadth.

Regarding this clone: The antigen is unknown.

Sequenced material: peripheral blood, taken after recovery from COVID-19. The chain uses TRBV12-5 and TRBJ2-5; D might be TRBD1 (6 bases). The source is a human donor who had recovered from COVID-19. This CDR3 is CASGLALQGTQYF. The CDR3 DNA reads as TGTGCTAGTGGTTTGGCTTTACAGGGGACCCAGTACTTC. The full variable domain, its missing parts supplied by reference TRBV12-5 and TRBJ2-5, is DARVTQTPRHKVTEMGQEVTMRCQPILGHNTVFWYRQTMMQGLELLAYFRNRAPLDDSGMPKDRFSAEMPDATLATLKIQPSEPRDSAVYFCASGLALQGTQYFGPGTRLLVL.